The 7 T cell receptor beta chains given below trace back to one sample, sequenced in a study of cytomegalovirus exposure and HLA in healthy donors. PCR amplification relied on 60 Vbeta primers (plus 13 Jbeta primers). The data were produced by immunoSEQ multiplex PCR, yet TCRdb's version contains in-frame clones alone and is incomplete. The sample yields 130,000 to 150,000 clones, 76% seen once. The material sequenced was PBMCs. Receptors were obtained from a woman in her thirties or forties in good health and CMV-seronegative.

The chain has TRBV19 and TRBJ1-3; D is uncertain. This CDR3 is built from 13 residues. The germline gives CDR1 LNHDA, CDR2 SQIVND (reference sequence). The germline V and J ends were trimmed by 2 bases and 9 bases, with 11 bases remaining between them. CDR3 in amino acids: CASSITGASTIYF. The DNA of the CDR3 is TGTGCCAGTAGTATAACGGGAGCAAGCACCATATATTTT.

The CDR3 DNA sequence: TGTGCCAGCAGTGGGGGACTGGTTGACTCCTACGAGCAGTACTTC. Its translation: CASSGGLVDSYEQYF. The chain employs TRBV27 and TRBJ2-7; TRBD2 is a possible D gene (6 bases). Germline V gene lookup returns CDR1 MNHEY and CDR2 SMNVEV (reference sequence). The V end lost 5 bases, the J end lost 0 bases, and 14 bases lay between the germline ends. This CDR3 is built from 15 residues.

This clone was recorded once. The V call is TRBV19, the J call TRBJ2-2, with 9 bases fitting TRBD2. The germline V gene encodes CDR1 LNHDA and CDR2 SQIVND (reference sequence). The CDR3 contains 15 residues. With 7 bases clipped from V and 2 bases from J, the junction kept 5 bases outside the gene matches. This chain's CDR3 is CASKAGGGNTGELFF. CDR3 nucleotide sequence: TGTGCCAGTAAAGCGGGGGGCGGTAACACCGGGGAGCTGTTTTTT.

The chain is built from TRBV6-1 and TRBJ1-3; 9 bases line up with TRBD1. Germline V gene sequence: CDR1 MNHNS, CDR2 SASEGT. The CDR3 is made up of 14 amino acids. The V gene end was trimmed by 9 bases and the J gene end by 6 bases; junction bases not matched to a gene: 9. The CDR3 DNA follows: TGTGCCAGTAGTATGAGACAGGGGGAAAACACCATATATTTT. Residues: CASSMRQGENTIYF.

The chain joins TRBV6-1 to TRBJ2-7; 7 bases are shared with TRBD2. The CDR3 sequence is 15 residues long. V lost 7 bases, J lost 1 base, and 10 bases stayed unmatched. Germline V CDR1 and CDR2: MNHNS, SASEGT. The DNA of the CDR3 is TGTGCCAGCAAATCGTTGACTAGCCTGTCCTACGAGCAGTACTTC. Translated: CASKSLTSLSYEQYF.

The chain couples TRBV10-3 to TRBJ1-2; D remains unclear. This CDR3 is built from 16 residues. The V gene lost 4 bases and the J gene lost 2 bases, with 17 bases spanning the gap. Germline CDR1 is ENHRY and CDR2 is SYGVKD. The CDR3 region is CAISGYSPHSNYGYTF. CDR3 nucleotides: TGTGCCATCAGTGGCTACTCTCCTCACAGCAACTATGGCTACACCTTC.

There are a few counts of this clone. The V call is TRBV6-1, the J call TRBJ2-2; 9 nucleotides agree with TRBD1. Trimming removed 6 bases from V and 4 bases from J; junction bases left unmatched: 6. The CDR3 is 15 residues long. Per the germline V gene, CDR1 is MNHNS and CDR2 is SASEGT. The CDR3 coding sequence is TGTGCCAGCAGCCAGGGACAGGGCTTCACCGGGGAGCTGTTTTTT. Translation: CASSQGQGFTGELFF.